This TCR beta chain was identified during a study of blood T cell repertoires in COVID-19. Study overall: Some COVID-19 samples were acute and others convalescent; all came from the United States, Italy and Spain. In each case, the material was cDNA or gDNA derived from T cells, B-cell-depleted T cells, or PBMCs.

In the study's own analysis: Quantification of nucleated cells was approximated via reference gene primer amplification. Sequencing was performed with immunoSEQ multiplex PCR; in TCRdb, only in-frame clones are kept and a portion is missing. V, J and clone size reflect that table, while D and trimming were determined from the DNA. The data contain around 9,500 clones, about 91% of them singletons. V lost 3 bases and J lost 3; bases outside the gene matches: 7. From germline, CDR1 is SGHNT and CDR2 YYREEE (reference sequence). CDR3 length equals 15 residues. The sequence was collected from a woman in her fifties or sixties with active COVID-19. The chain is built from TRBV5-4 and TRBJ1-2, with TRBD1 matching 8 bases. Sequenced: peripheral blood. CDR3 residues: CASSSPDRDDYGYTF. The DNA of the CDR3 is TGTGCCAGCAGCTCCCCGGACAGGGACGACTATGGCTACACCTTC.